The source of this T cell receptor (beta chain) is a study of early T cells in non-severe SARS-CoV-2 infection. Each CDR3 protein is one row after TCRdb ran MiXCR on the 5' RACE reads. The data show some 96,000 distinct CDR3 sequences, under 15% seen once. Sequenced input: whole blood. The TCR originated in an adult who was a healthcare worker with PCR-confirmed SARS-CoV-2 infection or an uninfected control (not recorded which).

This chain's CDR3 is CASSNSQGYFSEAFF. CDR3 in DNA: TGCGCCAGCAGCAACTCCCAGGGCTATTTTTCTGAAGCTTTCTTT. The chain joins TRBV5-1 to TRBJ1-1; weak D call: TRBD1 (5 bases). Germline V gene data show CDR1 as SGHRS and CDR2 as YFSETQ. The CDR3 is 15 amino acids. The ends were cut back, 4 bases at V and 6 bases at J, with 19 bases in the middle.